Following are 17 T cell receptor beta chains from one sample sequenced in a study of cytomegalovirus exposure and HLA in healthy donors. Primers for the PCR totalled 60 Vbeta and 13 Jbeta. The assay was immunoSEQ multiplex PCR, and TCRdb's table has in-frame clones only and misses some. This sample's table has about 54,000 clones. The material sequenced was PBMCs. These receptor sequences come from a woman in her thirties or forties in good health and CMV-seronegative.

The V and J genes are TRBV27 and TRBJ1-5; D not certain. The germline V gene has CDR1 MNHEY and CDR2 SMNVEV (reference sequence). The length of the CDR3 is 16 residues. Trimming removed 4 bases from V and 1 base from J, with 14 bases in between. CDR3 residues: CASSSDGSRSNQPQHF. CDR3 coding DNA: TGTGCCAGCAGTTCAGACGGGAGCCGGAGCAATCAGCCCCAGCATTTT.

This sequence joins TRBV4-2 and TRBJ1-4, with D unresolved. V lost 1 base to trimming and J lost 12 bases, with 12 bases between them. Germline-derived CDR1 and CDR2 are LGHNA and YNFKEQ. The CDR3 length is 13 residues. The CDR3, as DNA: TGTGCCAGCAGCCAAGCTGAACTCCTCGAACTGTTTTTT. Protein sequence: CASSQAELLELFF.

The gene calls are TRBV19 and TRBJ2-2; D remains unclear. CDR1 and CDR2 from the germline V gene are LNHDA and SQIVND (reference sequence). The CDR3 has 13 residues. Trimming left V 6 bases short and J 2 bases short, with 7 bases between. The CDR3 DNA is TGTGCCAGTAGCGGGTTAAACACCGGGGAGCTGTTTTTT. Translated, it gives CASSGLNTGELFF.

The DNA for the CDR3 is TGTGCCAGCAGTTGGGACAGGGGAGTGGGTGAAGCTTTCTTT. Translating gives CASSWDRGVGEAFF. The chain employs TRBV6-1 and TRBJ1-1; 10 bases line up with TRBD1. This CDR3 is built from 14 residues. Germline assignment: CDR1 MNHNS and CDR2 SASEGT. V was pared by 5 bases and J by 7 bases, with 7 bases of the junction left unmatched.

V and J are TRBV5-4 and TRBJ1-6; 9 bases are a match to TRBD1. Trimming cost V 2 bases and J 13 bases; bases outside gene matches: 4. Germline CDR1 and CDR2: SGHNT and YYREEE (reference sequence). The CDR3 extends over 13 amino acids. The CDR3 protein is CASSLGTGTPLHF. The CDR3 DNA reads TGTGCCAGCAGCTTAGGGACAGGGACCCCCCTCCACTTT.

This chain links TRBV19 with TRBJ1-3, with D possibly TRBD1 on 6 matching bases. Germline CDR1 and CDR2: LNHDA and SQIVND (reference sequence). With 3 bases removed from V and 0 bases from J, the gap between germline ends came to 15 bases. CDR3 length equals 17 residues. The CDR3 region has the DNA TGTGCCAGTAGTATCCTCCCGGGACAAAGCTCTGGAAACACCATATATTTT. This gives the protein CASSILPGQSSGNTIYF.

The V gene is TRBV9, the J gene TRBJ2-5; 11 bases are a match to TRBD2. J lost 0 bases, V lost 3 bases, and 13 bases had no gene match. CDR3 length equals 19 residues. CDR1 is SGDLS and CDR2 is YYNGEE in the germline V gene. The CDR3 region has the DNA TGTGCCAGCAGCGCCACTAGCGGGGGTTCCAATTGGTACCAAGAGACCCAGTACTTC. Translated, it gives CASSATSGGSNWYQETQYF.

This sequence joins TRBV5-1 and TRBJ2-1; 9 nucleotides align to TRBD2. The V gene's germline CDR1 is SGHRS and CDR2 YFSETQ. The CDR3 length is 16 residues. V was pared by 4 bases and J by 10 bases, with 15 bases of the junction left unmatched. The CDR3 coding sequence is TGCGCCAGCAGCCAGAGCGGGCCTAGCGGGACTCTGGAGCAGTTCTTC. Encoded protein: CASSQSGPSGTLEQFF.

CDR3 nucleotide sequence: TGTGCCAGCAGCCAAGCGAAAGGGGTGGGTCGCACGCCCGGGGAGCTGTTTTTT. Translated: CASSQAKGVGRTPGELFF. The V and J genes are TRBV14 and TRBJ2-2, with D possibly TRBD1 on 5 matching bases. Germline V gene data show CDR1 as SGHDN and CDR2 as FVKESK. The ends were cut back, 1 base at V and 6 bases at J, with 21 bases in the middle. CDR3 size: 18 residues.

The chain carries TRBV5-8 and TRBJ1-1, with D tentatively TRBD1 (5 bases). Trimming shortened V by 6 bases and J by 1 base, and 13 bases separated the two germline ends. This CDR3 region has 14 residues. CDR1 and CDR2 (germline): SGHTS, YDEGEE. The CDR3 sequence: CASTLLDRNTEAFF. In DNA, the CDR3 is TGTGCCAGCACCCTCTTAGACAGGAACACTGAAGCTTTCTTT.

The chain links TRBV7-9 to TRBJ2-7, with a weak D call TRBD2 (5 bases). From germline, CDR1 is SEHNR and CDR2 FQNEAQ (reference sequence). Trimming took off 1 base at V and 4 bases at J, with 8 bases between the two ends. CDR3 length: 13 amino acids. DNA of the CDR3: TGTGCCAGCAGCTTAGGACGGGATTACGAGCAGTACTTC. Protein product: CASSLGRDYEQYF.

The V and J genes are TRBV10-3 and TRBJ2-7, with 7 bases matching TRBD1. Trimming cost V 4 bases and J 6 bases; bases outside gene matches: 6. The germline gives CDR1 ENHRY, CDR2 SYGVKD. The CDR3 runs 13 residues. CDR3 loop: CAISGQGRGEQYF. The DNA of the CDR3 is TGTGCCATCAGTGGACAGGGTCGGGGCGAGCAGTACTTC.

This chain links TRBV9 with TRBJ2-2; 9 bases align to TRBD1. The CDR3 extends over 14 amino acids. Trimming cost V 3 bases and J 7 bases; bases outside gene matches: 4. Germline V lookup: CDR1 SGDLS, CDR2 YYNGEE. CDR3 coding DNA: TGTGCCAGCAGCGCCACAGGGGGCCACGGGGAGCTGTTTTTT. It encodes CASSATGGHGELFF.

This rearrangement joins TRBV7-6 to TRBJ1-5; D gene unclear. This CDR3 has 14 residues. Germline-derived CDR1 and CDR2 are SGHVS and FNYEAQ. Trimming left V 1 base short and J 5 bases short, with 9 bases between. The CDR3 bases are TGTGCCAGCAGCTTAGTGACAACTGATCAGCCCCAGCATTTT. It encodes CASSLVTTDQPQHF.

The rearrangement uses TRBV2 and TRBJ2-1; D unclear. The V end was cut by 7 bases, the J end by 0 bases, with 16 bases between. Per the germline V gene, CDR1 is SNHLY and CDR2 is FYNNEI. This CDR3 has 16 amino acids. The CDR3 region is CASTIHTSSSYNEQFF. Written as DNA, the CDR3 is TGTGCCAGCACGATCCACACGTCAAGCTCCTACAATGAGCAGTTCTTC.

The chain combines TRBV10-3 with TRBJ1-3, with 8 positions matching TRBD1. J was trimmed by 0 bases and V by 2 bases; bases with no gene match: 3. Germline V gene lookup returns CDR1 ENHRY and CDR2 SYGVKD. The CDR3 is 16 amino acids. DNA for the CDR3: TGTGCCATCAGTGAGGGACAGGGCCACTCTGGAAACACCATATATTTT. It is translated as CAISEGQGHSGNTIYF.

The chain uses TRBV7-2 and TRBJ1-4, with TRBD1 matching 10 bases. The V segment lost 4 bases and the J segment 2 bases; nucleotides outside the gene matches: 7. Germline V gene data show CDR1 as SGHTA and CDR2 as FQGNSA. There are 17 residues in the CDR3. For the CDR3, the DNA is TGTGCCAGCAGCTCCGTCCCGGGACAGGGGACTAATGAAAAACTGTTTTTT. Protein product: CASSSVPGQGTNEKLFF.